These T cell receptor beta chains were read from a single sample in a study of cytomegalovirus exposure and HLA in healthy donors. Some clones are missing from TCRdb's copy, which holds only in-frame ones; the method was immunoSEQ multiplex PCR. The sample holds 100,000 to 150,000 clones; around three quarters are singletons and the top ten take around 8.9%. Sequenced material: PBMCs. The origin of the receptors is a man younger than 45 in good health and CMV-seropositive. CDR3s include the opening cysteine and the closing phenylalanine or tryptophan. Each record gives: CDR3 protein, CDR3 DNA, clone size, J gene, V gene, D gene. A D gene is named only where the DNA matches it firmly. Rows give clone size only sometimes, using once, few, many, or a class for an expanded clone.

CASSPGTGINEQYF,TGTGCCAGCAGCCCGGGGACAGGGATCAACGAGCAGTACTTC,few,TRBJ2-7,TRBV7-2,TRBD1
CASTTSTGPRSYEQYF,TGTGCCAGCACAACATCTACAGGGCCCCGATCCTACGAGCAGTACTTC,-,TRBJ2-7,TRBV25-1,-
CASSIGTAERYF,TGTGCCAGTAGTATCGGCACGGCGGAACGGTACTTC,-,TRBJ2-7,TRBV19,-
CASGLTGPDYGYTF,TGTGCTAGTGGTTTGACAGGCCCTGACTATGGCTACACCTTC,once,TRBJ1-2,TRBV12-5,-
CASSFGQGYTEAFF,TGTGCCAGCAGCTTTGGGCAGGGGTACACTGAAGCTTTCTTT,-,TRBJ1-1,TRBV5-4,-
CASSQTGGTEAFF,TGTGCCAGCAGCCAGACAGGGGGCACTGAAGCTTTCTTT,-,TRBJ1-1,TRBV11-3,TRBD1
CASSPPGWPRGETQYF,TGTGCCAGCAGCCCTCCCGGATGGCCTCGGGGAGAGACCCAGTACTTC,-,TRBJ2-5,TRBV2,-
CASSPWTGTNTEAFF,TGTGCCAGCAGCCCGTGGACAGGTACGAACACTGAAGCTTTCTTT,-,TRBJ1-1,TRBV7-2,TRBD1
CASSEVGRTDTQYF,TGTGCCAGCAGTGAAGTTGGGAGGACAGATACGCAGTATTTT,-,TRBJ2-3,TRBV6-1,-
CSVVRQSETQYF,TGCAGCGTTGTGAGACAGTCAGAGACCCAGTACTTC,-,TRBJ2-5,TRBV29-1,-
CASSSEQHNYGYTF,TGCGCCAGCAGCTCGGAACAGCATAACTATGGCTACACCTTC,few,TRBJ1-2,TRBV5-1,-
CASSPGARSEAFF,TGTGCCAGCTCACCGGGAGCGAGGTCTGAAGCTTTCTTT,-,TRBJ1-1,TRBV18,-
CASSWDRAPDQYF,TGTGCCAGCAGCTGGGACAGGGCCCCCGATCAGTACTTC,-,TRBJ2-7,TRBV5-6,TRBD1
CASSQDGWTQYF,TGCGCCAGCAGCCAAGACGGGTGGACCCAGTACTTC,-,TRBJ2-5,TRBV4-1,-
CASSSPGHPNQPQHF,TGTGCCAGTAGTAGTCCGGGACACCCCAATCAGCCCCAGCATTTT,-,TRBJ1-5,TRBV19,-
CASGDRGRDEKLFF,TGTGCCAGCGGGGACAGGGGGCGCGATGAAAAACTGTTTTTT,-,TRBJ1-4,TRBV6-6,TRBD1
CASRSGTRGGDNEQFF,TGTGCCAGCAGATCCGGGACTAGGGGGGGGGACAATGAGCAGTTCTTC,-,TRBJ2-1,TRBV27,TRBD2
CASSLGQQYEQYF,TGTGCCAGCAGCTTAGGACAGCAATACGAGCAGTACTTC,once,TRBJ2-7,TRBV11-3,-
CASTGGHSYEQYF,TGTGCCAGCACTGGCGGTCACTCCTACGAGCAGTACTTC,-,TRBJ2-7,TRBV6-1,-
CSVEGGGQGVTGELFF,TGCAGCGTAGAAGGGGGGGGACAGGGTGTCACCGGGGAGCTGTTTTTT,-,TRBJ2-2,TRBV29-1,TRBD1
CASSEPGASYGYTF,TGTGCCAGCAGTGAGCCAGGGGCTTCCTATGGCTACACCTTC,once,TRBJ1-2,TRBV25-1,-
CAWTKVRGPNYGYTF,TGTGCCTGGACCAAGGTTAGGGGTCCAAACTATGGCTACACCTTC,-,TRBJ1-2,TRBV30,-
CASSLQGDTQYF,TGCGCCAGCAGCTTGCAGGGAGATACGCAGTATTTT,-,TRBJ2-3,TRBV5-1,-
CASSLTGTRPNHEQFF,TGCGCCAGCAGCTTAACCGGGACTAGGCCTAATCATGAGCAGTTCTTC,-,TRBJ2-1,TRBV5-1,TRBD2
CASSELSFEQGSYNEQFF,TGTGCCAGCAGTGAATTATCATTCGAACAGGGGTCCTACAATGAGCAGTTCTTC,-,TRBJ2-1,TRBV25-1,TRBD1
CASRTGKRITEAFF,TGTGCCAGTAGGACAGGGAAGAGGATCACTGAAGCTTTCTTT,-,TRBJ1-1,TRBV19,TRBD1
CASTSTAGQGVYGYTF,TGCGCCAGCACCTCAACCGCGGGACAGGGGGTATATGGCTACACCTTC,few,TRBJ1-2,TRBV5-1,TRBD1
CASSEPGQGRAEAFF,TGCGCCAGCAGCGAACCGGGACAGGGACGCGCTGAAGCTTTCTTT,-,TRBJ1-1,TRBV5-1,TRBD1
CASRRTGEKFEAFF,TGTGCCAGCAGGCGGACAGGTGAAAAATTTGAAGCTTTCTTT,-,TRBJ1-1,TRBV27,TRBD1
CASNVAGELADTQYF,TGTGCCAGCAACGTAGCGGGGGAGTTAGCAGATACGCAGTATTTT,-,TRBJ2-3,TRBV5-5,TRBD2
CASSPRGDNYEQYF,TGTGCCAGCAGCCCCCGGGGGGACAACTACGAGCAGTACTTC,-,TRBJ2-7,TRBV27,-
CSVRLPGSSYEQYF,TGCAGCGTCCGACTACCTGGATCTTCCTACGAGCAGTACTTC,-,TRBJ2-7,TRBV29-1,-
CASRPTGTGLIYATNEKLFF,TGTGCCAGCAGACCAACCGGGACAGGATTAATTTATGCAACTAATGAAAAACTGTTTTTT,-,TRBJ1-4,TRBV28,TRBD1
CASSLLRDSGSAFF,TGTGCCAGCAGTTTACTTCGGGACAGCGGTTCGGCTTTCTTT,-,TRBJ1-1,TRBV28,TRBD1
CAISGPWTKPQHF,TGTGCCATTTCAGGGCCCTGGACGAAGCCCCAGCATTTT,once,TRBJ1-5,TRBV28,-
CASSLGLAGGASYNEQFF,TGTGCCAGCAGCCTGGGACTAGCGGGGGGTGCCTCCTACAATGAGCAGTTCTTC,-,TRBJ2-1,TRBV9,TRBD2
CASSEYQTGGISPLHF,TGTGCCAGCAGTGAATATCAGACAGGGGGTATTTCACCCCTCCACTTT,-,TRBJ1-6,TRBV25-1,TRBD1
CASKQGGGEQYF,TGCGCCAGCAAACAGGGCGGGGGGGAGCAGTACTTC,-,TRBJ2-5,TRBV10-2,TRBD2
CASSATRGREQYF,TGTGCCAGCAGTGCAACTAGGGGGCGTGAGCAGTACTTC,-,TRBJ2-7,TRBV27,TRBD1
CASRPQGRSSPLHF,TGTGCCAGCCGGCCACAGGGGAGAAGTTCACCCCTCCACTTT,-,TRBJ1-6,TRBV6-6,TRBD1
CASSLEGVITEAFF,TGCGCCAGCAGCTTGGAAGGGGTTATCACTGAAGCTTTCTTT,-,TRBJ1-1,TRBV5-1,-